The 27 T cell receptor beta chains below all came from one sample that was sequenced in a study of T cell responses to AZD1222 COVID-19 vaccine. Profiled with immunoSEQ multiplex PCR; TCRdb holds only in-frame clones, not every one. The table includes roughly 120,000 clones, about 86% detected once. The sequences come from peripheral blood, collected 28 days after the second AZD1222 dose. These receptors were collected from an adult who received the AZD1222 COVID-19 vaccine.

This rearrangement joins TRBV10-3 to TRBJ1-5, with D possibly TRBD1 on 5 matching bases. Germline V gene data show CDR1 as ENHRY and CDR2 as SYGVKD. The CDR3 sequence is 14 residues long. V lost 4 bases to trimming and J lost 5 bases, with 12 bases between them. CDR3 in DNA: TGTGCCATCAGTGGTACGGGGGAAGATCAGCCCCAGCATTTT. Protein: CAISGTGEDQPQHF.

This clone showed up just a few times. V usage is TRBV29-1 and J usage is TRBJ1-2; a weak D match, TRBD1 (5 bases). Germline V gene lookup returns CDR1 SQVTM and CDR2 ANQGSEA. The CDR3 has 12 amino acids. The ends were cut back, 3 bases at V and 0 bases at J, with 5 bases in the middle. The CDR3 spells CSVETANYGYTF. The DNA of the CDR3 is TGCAGCGTTGAGACAGCTAACTATGGCTACACCTTC. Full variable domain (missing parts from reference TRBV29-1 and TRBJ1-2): SAVISQKPSRDICQRGTSLTIQCQVDSQVTMMFWYRQQPGQSLTLIATANQGSEATYESGFVIDKFPISRPNLTFSTLTVSNMSPEDSSIYLCSVETANYGYTFGSGTRLTVV.

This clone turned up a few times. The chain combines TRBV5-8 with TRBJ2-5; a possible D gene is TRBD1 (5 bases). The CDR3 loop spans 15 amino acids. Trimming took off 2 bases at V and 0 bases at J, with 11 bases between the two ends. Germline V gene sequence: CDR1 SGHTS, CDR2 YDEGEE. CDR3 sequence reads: CASSFPGQDQETQYF. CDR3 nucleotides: TGTGCCAGCAGCTTCCCAGGACAAGACCAAGAGACCCAGTACTTC.

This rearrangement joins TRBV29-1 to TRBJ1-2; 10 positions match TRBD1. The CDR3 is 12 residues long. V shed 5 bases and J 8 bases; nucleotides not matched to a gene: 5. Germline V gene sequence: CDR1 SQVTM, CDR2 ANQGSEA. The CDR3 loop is CSVRQGAGGYTF. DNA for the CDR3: TGCAGCGTTAGACAGGGGGCAGGAGGCTACACCTTC.

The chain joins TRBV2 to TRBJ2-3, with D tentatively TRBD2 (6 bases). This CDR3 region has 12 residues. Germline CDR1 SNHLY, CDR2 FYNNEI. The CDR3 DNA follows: TGTGTGGCTAGCGAGAGCACAGATACGCAGTATTTT. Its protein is CVASESTDTQYF. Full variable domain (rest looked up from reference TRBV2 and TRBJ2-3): EPEVTQTPSHQVTQMGQEVILRCVPISNHLYFYWYRQILGQKVEFLVSFYNNEISEKSEIFDDQFSVERPDGSNFTLKIRSTKLEDSAMYFCVASESTDTQYFGPGTRLTVL.

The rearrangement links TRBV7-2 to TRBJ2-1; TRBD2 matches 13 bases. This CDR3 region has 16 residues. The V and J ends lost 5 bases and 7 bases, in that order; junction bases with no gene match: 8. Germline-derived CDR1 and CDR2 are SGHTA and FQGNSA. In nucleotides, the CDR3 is TGTGCCAGCAGCCCCCGACTAGCGGGAGGCAGAAATGAGCAGTTCTTC. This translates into CASSPRLAGGRNEQFF.

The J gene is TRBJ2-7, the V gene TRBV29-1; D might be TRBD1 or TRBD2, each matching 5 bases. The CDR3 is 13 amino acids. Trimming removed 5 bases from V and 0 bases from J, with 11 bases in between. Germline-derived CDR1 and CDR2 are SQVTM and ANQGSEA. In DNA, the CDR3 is TGCAGCGTTAGGGACGGTGGCTCCTACGAGCAGTACTTC. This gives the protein CSVRDGGSYEQYF.

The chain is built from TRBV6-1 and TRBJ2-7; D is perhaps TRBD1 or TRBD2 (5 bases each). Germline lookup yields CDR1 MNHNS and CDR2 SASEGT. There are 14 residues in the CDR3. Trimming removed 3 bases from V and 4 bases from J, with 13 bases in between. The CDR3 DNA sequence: TGTGCCAGCAGTGATGGGGGTGTCCTTTACGAGCAGTACTTC. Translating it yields CASSDGGVLYEQYF.

The CDR3 reads CASSLMTQPQHF. The CDR3 DNA follows: TGTGCCAGCAGCTTAATGACTCAGCCCCAGCATTTT. V is TRBV7-9 and J is TRBJ1-5, with unresolved D. The germline V gene has CDR1 SEHNR and CDR2 FQNEAQ (reference sequence). V lost 2 bases, J lost 6 bases, and 5 bases lay in between. The CDR3 spans 12 residues.

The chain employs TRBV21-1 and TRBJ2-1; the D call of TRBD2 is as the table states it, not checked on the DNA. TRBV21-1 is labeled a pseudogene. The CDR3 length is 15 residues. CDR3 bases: TGTGCCAGCAGCAAATTCCCCCTAGCGGGAAATGAGCAGTTCTTC. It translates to CASSKFPLAGNEQFF.

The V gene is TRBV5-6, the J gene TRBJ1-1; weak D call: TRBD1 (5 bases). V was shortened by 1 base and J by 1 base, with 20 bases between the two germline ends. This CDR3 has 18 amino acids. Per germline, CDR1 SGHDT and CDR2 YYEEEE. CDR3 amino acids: CASSLWGDPVGPNTEAFF. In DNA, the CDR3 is TGTGCCAGCAGCTTGTGGGGCGATCCCGTTGGACCGAACACTGAAGCTTTCTTT.

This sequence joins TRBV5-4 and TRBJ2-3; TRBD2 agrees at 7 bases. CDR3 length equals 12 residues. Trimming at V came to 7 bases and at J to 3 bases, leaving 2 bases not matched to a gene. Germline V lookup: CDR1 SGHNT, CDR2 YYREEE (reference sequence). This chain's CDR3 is CASGGGTDTQYF. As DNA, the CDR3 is TGTGCCAGCGGGGGGGGGACAGATACGCAGTATTTT. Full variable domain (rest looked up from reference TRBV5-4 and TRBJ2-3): ETGVTQSPTHLIKTRGQQVTLRCSSQSGHNTVSWYQQALGQGPQFIFQYYREEENGRGNFPPRFSGLQFPNYSSELNVNALELDDSALYLCASGGGTDTQYFGPGTRLTVL.

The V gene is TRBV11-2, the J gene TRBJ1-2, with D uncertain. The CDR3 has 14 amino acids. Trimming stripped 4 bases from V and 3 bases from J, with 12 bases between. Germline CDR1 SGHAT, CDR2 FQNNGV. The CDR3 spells CASSSINGDYGYTF. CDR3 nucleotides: TGTGCCAGCAGCTCCATAAACGGGGACTATGGCTACACCTTC.

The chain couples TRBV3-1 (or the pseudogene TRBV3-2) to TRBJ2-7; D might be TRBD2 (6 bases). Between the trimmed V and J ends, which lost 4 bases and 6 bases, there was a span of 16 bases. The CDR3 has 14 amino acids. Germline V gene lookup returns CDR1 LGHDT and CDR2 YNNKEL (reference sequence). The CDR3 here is CASSPRTGEGEQYF. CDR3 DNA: TGTGCCAGCAGCCCCCGGACGGGGGAAGGCGAGCAGTACTTC.

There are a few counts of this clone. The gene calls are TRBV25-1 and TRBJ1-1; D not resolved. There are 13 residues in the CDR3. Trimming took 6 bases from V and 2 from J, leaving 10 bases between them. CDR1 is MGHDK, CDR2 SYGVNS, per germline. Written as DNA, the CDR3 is TGTGCCAGCAGGAGCGAGAGAAACACTGAAGCTTTCTTT. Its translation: CASRSERNTEAFF. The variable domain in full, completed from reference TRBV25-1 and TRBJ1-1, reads EADIYQTPRYLVIGTGKKITLECSQTMGHDKMYWYQQDPGMELHLIHYSYGVNSTEKGDLSSESTVSRIRTEHFPLTLESARPSHTSQYLCASRSERNTEAFFGQGTRLTVV.

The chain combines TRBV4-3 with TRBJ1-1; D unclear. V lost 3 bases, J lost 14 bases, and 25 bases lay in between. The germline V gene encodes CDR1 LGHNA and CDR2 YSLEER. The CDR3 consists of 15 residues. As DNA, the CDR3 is TGCGCCAGCAGCCAGGATGCGACCGACCCCCTCGGGTTGTTCTTT. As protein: CASSQDATDPLGLFF.

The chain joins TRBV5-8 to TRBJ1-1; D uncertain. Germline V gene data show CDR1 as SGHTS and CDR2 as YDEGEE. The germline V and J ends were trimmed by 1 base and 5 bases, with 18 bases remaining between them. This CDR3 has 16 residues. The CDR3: CASSLNFFSGGTEAFF. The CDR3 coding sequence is TGTGCCAGCAGCTTGAACTTTTTTTCGGGAGGGACTGAAGCTTTCTTT.

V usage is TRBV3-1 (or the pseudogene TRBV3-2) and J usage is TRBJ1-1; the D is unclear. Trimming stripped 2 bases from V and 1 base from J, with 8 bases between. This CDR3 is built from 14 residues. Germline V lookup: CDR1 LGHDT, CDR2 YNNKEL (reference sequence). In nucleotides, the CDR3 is TGTGCCAGCAGCCAATTTGGGCAGAACACTGAAGCTTTCTTT. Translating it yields CASSQFGQNTEAFF.

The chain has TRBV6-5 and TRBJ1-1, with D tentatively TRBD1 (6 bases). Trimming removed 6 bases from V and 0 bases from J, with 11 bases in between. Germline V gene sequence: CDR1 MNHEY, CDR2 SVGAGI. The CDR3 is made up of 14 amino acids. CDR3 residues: CASSLQGMNTEAFF. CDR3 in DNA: TGTGCCAGCAGCCTACAGGGAATGAACACTGAAGCTTTCTTT.

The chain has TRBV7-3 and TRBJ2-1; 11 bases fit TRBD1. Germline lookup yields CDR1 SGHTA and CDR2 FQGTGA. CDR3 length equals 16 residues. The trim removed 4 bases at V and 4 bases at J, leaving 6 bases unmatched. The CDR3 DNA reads TGTGCCAGCAGCTCGGACAGGGGGCCCTTATACAATGAGCAGTTCTTC. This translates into CASSSDRGPLYNEQFF.

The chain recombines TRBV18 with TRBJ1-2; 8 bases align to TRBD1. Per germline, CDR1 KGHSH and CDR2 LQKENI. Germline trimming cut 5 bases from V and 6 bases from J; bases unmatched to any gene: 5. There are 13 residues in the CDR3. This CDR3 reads CASSSSDRDGYTF. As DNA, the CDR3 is TGTGCCAGCTCATCCTCGGACAGGGATGGCTACACCTTC.

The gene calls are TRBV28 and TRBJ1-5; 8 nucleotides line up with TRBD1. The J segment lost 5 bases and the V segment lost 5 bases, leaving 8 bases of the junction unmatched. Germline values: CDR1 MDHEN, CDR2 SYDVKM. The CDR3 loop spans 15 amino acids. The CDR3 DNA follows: TGTGCCAGCAGTCTAACGACAGGGGTCCATCAGCCCCAGCATTTT. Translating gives CASSLTTGVHQPQHF.

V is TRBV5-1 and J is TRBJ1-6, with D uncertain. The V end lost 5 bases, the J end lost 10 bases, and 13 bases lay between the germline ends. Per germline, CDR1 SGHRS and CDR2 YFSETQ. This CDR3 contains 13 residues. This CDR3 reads CASRTGEQSPLHF. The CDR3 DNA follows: TGCGCCAGCAGAACCGGGGAACAGTCACCCCTCCACTTT.

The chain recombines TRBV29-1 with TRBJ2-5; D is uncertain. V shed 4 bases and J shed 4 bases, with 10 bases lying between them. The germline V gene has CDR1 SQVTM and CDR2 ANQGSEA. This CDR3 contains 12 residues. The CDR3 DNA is TGCAGCGTTGGTTCCCATACAGAGACCCAGTACTTC. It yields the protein CSVGSHTETQYF.

The CDR3 is CASRARDATNEKLFF. The CDR3 nucleotides are TGCGCCAGCAGAGCGCGTGATGCAACTAATGAAAAACTGTTTTTT. This rearrangement joins TRBV5-1 to TRBJ1-4; D uncertain. Germline V gene sequence: CDR1 SGHRS, CDR2 YFSETQ. The length of the CDR3 is 15 residues. Trimming stripped 5 bases from V and 0 bases from J, with 11 bases between.

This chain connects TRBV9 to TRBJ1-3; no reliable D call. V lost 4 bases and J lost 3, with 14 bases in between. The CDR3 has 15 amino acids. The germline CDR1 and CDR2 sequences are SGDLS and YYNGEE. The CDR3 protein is CASSPTGLGGNTIYF. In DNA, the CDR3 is TGTGCCAGCAGCCCCACCGGCCTGGGTGGAAACACCATATATTTT.

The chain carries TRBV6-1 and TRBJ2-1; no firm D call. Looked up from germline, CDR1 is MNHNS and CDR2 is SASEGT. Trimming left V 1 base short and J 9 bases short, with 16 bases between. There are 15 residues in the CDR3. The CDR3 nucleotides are TGTGCCAGCAGTGAAGGGGCTCAGGAAGGCGCTGAGCAGTTCTTC. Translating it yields CASSEGAQEGAEQFF.